These 25 T cell receptor beta chains originate from one sample sequenced in a study of T cell responses to AZD1222 COVID-19 vaccine. TCRdb's copy holds only in-frame clones and misses some; the assay was immunoSEQ multiplex PCR. Here the sample spans 90,000 to 120,000 clones, about 89% being singletons. Sequenced here: peripheral blood, sampled 28 days after the second AZD1222 dose. The receptors come from an adult who received the AZD1222 COVID-19 vaccine.

This chain joins TRBV5-1 and TRBJ2-5; possibly TRBD1 or TRBD2 for D (5 bases each). Germline values: CDR1 SGHRS, CDR2 YFSETQ. The V end lost 2 bases, the J end lost 5 bases, and 16 bases lay between the germline ends. CDR3 length: 15 residues. CDR3 protein: CASSLGTGTGETQYF. The CDR3 DNA follows: TGCGCCAGCAGCTTAGGGACGGGGACGGGGGAGACCCAGTACTTC. Full variable domain (outside the CDR3, taken from reference TRBV5-1 and TRBJ2-5): KAGVTQTPRYLIKTRGQQVTLSCSPISGHRSVSWYQQTPGQGLQFLFEYFSETQRNKGNFPGRFSGRQFSNSRSEMNVSTLELGDSALYLCASSLGTGTGETQYFGPGTRLLVL.

J is TRBJ1-1 and V is TRBV28; 12 nucleotides agree with TRBD1. Losses at the gene ends were 5 bases for V and 6 bases for J; bases not matched to a gene: 7. This CDR3 contains 15 residues. The V gene's germline CDR1 is MDHEN and CDR2 SYDVKM. The CDR3 sequence: CASSAVGTGGPEAFF. CDR3 DNA: TGTGCCAGCAGTGCCGTTGGGACAGGGGGCCCTGAAGCTTTCTTT.

The chain is built from TRBV4-1 and TRBJ1-5; 8 positions agree with TRBD1. V gave up 4 bases and J gave up 6 bases; unmatched junction bases: 11. The germline V gene encodes CDR1 MGHRA and CDR2 YSYEKL. The CDR3 is 16 amino acids. The CDR3 region has the DNA TGCGCCAGCAGCCGGGACAGACAGGGGAACGGTCAGCCCCAGCATTTT. Residues: CASSRDRQGNGQPQHF.

The chain joins TRBV13 to TRBJ1-5, with D perhaps matching TRBD1 (5 bases). Trimming removed 0 bases from V and 5 bases from J, with 17 bases in between. The CDR3 sequence is 17 residues long. Germline-derived CDR1 and CDR2 are PRHDT and FYEKMQ (reference sequence). In DNA, the CDR3 is TGTGCCAGCAGCTTAGGCCGTATGGGGGACCGTCATCAGCCCCAGCATTTT. Protein product: CASSLGRMGDRHQPQHF.

This clone is labeled medium-sized. The chain recombines TRBV6-4 with TRBJ2-3, with TRBD2 matching 8 bases. The CDR3 has 15 amino acids. Per germline, CDR1 MRHNA and CDR2 SNTAGT. V lost 0 bases and J lost 1; bases outside the gene matches: 0. CDR3 in amino acids: CASSDSSGGTDTQYF. For the CDR3, the DNA is TGTGCCAGCAGTGACTCTAGCGGGGGCACAGATACGCAGTATTTT.

This chain joins TRBV3-1 (or the pseudogene TRBV3-2) and TRBJ1-4, with D perhaps TRBD1 (6 bases). The CDR3 covers 14 residues. V was pared by 4 bases and J by 8 bases, with 14 bases between. CDR1 LGHDT and CDR2 YNNKEL come from the germline V gene (reference sequence). This chain's CDR3 is CASSPGATGEKLFF. The CDR3 coding sequence is TGTGCCAGCAGCCCGGGGGCGACAGGAGAAAAACTGTTTTTT.

J is TRBJ2-3 and V is TRBV7-2; no firm D call. The CDR3 spans 14 residues. V lost 1 base and J 2 bases, leaving 7 bases between the germline ends. The germline CDR1 and CDR2 sequences are SGHTA and FQGNSA. CDR3 sequence (DNA): TGTGCCAGCAGCTTAGTAAAGGCCACAGATACGCAGTATTTT. It specifies CASSLVKATDTQYF.

The chain employs TRBV28 and TRBJ1-2; 7 bases agree with TRBD1. V was pared by 2 bases and J by 2 bases, with 2 bases of the junction left unmatched. Germline values: CDR1 MDHEN, CDR2 SYDVKM. CDR3 size: 14 residues. The CDR3 protein is CASSLNRGNYGYTF. DNA of the CDR3: TGTGCCAGCAGTTTAAACAGGGGCAACTATGGCTACACCTTC.

This chain connects TRBV3-1 (or the pseudogene TRBV3-2) to TRBJ2-1, with D tentatively TRBD1 (5 bases). This CDR3 has 13 amino acids. V was cut by 4 bases and J by 10 bases, with 14 bases left in between. Germline lookup yields CDR1 LGHDT and CDR2 YNNKEL (reference sequence). As DNA, the CDR3 is TGTGCCAGCAGCCCACCTGACAGACAGGAGCAGTTCTTC. It specifies CASSPPDRQEQFF.

The gene calls are TRBV19 and TRBJ2-1; 7 bases map to TRBD2. The CDR3 totals 15 residues. CDR1 and CDR2 (germline): LNHDA, SQIVND (reference sequence). J was trimmed by 6 bases and V by 0 bases; bases with no gene match: 5. In DNA, the CDR3 is TGTGCCAGTAGTATAGACGGCGGGAGTACCAATGAGCAGTTCTTC. Translating gives CASSIDGGSTNEQFF.

J is TRBJ1-3 and V is TRBV3-1 (or the pseudogene TRBV3-2); D is uncertain. V was clipped by 0 bases and J by 4 bases, with 13 bases between them. Germline loops: CDR1 LGHDT, CDR2 YNNKEL (reference sequence). The CDR3 runs 16 residues. CDR3 protein: CASSQEGPQRGNTIYF. DNA for the CDR3: TGTGCCAGCAGCCAAGAGGGCCCACAAAGAGGAAACACCATATATTTT.

The CDR3 DNA reads TGTGCCAGCAGCCAATTCGACAGGGTCACAGATACGCAGTATTTT. This translates into CASSQFDRVTDTQYF. This rearrangement joins TRBV3-1 (or the pseudogene TRBV3-2) to TRBJ2-3; 7 bases fit TRBD1. The junction had 4 bases not matched to a gene; V was cut back by 2 bases and J by 2 bases. This CDR3 region has 15 residues. CDR1 is LGHDT, CDR2 YNNKEL, per germline (reference sequence).

With respect to this clone: Germline and junction disagree at one end, which may indicate a read error. This chain connects TRBV10-1 to TRBJ2-2; D tentatively reads TRBD1 or TRBD2 (5 bases each). The CDR3 runs 13 residues. Per the germline V gene, CDR1 is WNHNN and CDR2 is SYGVQD (reference sequence). The CDR3 DNA sequence: TGCGCCAGCAGGACAGTTTTGCACCGGGGAGCTGTTTTT. Its protein is CASRTVLHRGAVF.

The CDR3 coding sequence is TGTGCCTGGAGGGGAGACGGTCAACCCCAGCATTTT. This codes for CAWRGDGQPQHF. The rearrangement joins TRBV30 to TRBJ1-5; no clear D gene. The CDR3 totals 12 residues. CDR1 is GTSNPN, CDR2 SVGIG, per germline (reference sequence). Trimming took 3 bases from V and 10 from J, leaving 13 bases between them.

To note about this clone: At one end, the junction sequence differs from germline, possibly due to a read error. CDR3 bases: TGCGCCAGCCGGGACAGTTATGGATACACCTTC. Translation gives CASRDSYGYTF. This rearrangement joins TRBV5-1 to TRBJ1-2, with TRBD1 matching 7 bases. The CDR3 is made up of 11 amino acids. Germline lookup yields CDR1 SGHRS and CDR2 YFSETQ.

This chain links TRBV6-4 with TRBJ1-2, with D maybe TRBD1 (6 bases). This CDR3 spans 13 amino acids. V was pared by 0 bases and J by 8 bases, with 10 bases between. The V gene's germline CDR1 is MRHNA and CDR2 SNTAGT. The CDR3 protein is CASSDSDGGGYTF. In DNA form, the CDR3 reads TGTGCCAGCAGTGACTCGGATGGGGGCGGCTACACCTTC.

The V and J genes are TRBV11-2 and TRBJ2-7; D possibly matches TRBD1 or TRBD2 (6 bases each). Per the germline V gene, CDR1 is SGHAT and CDR2 is FQNNGV. The ends were cut back, 2 bases at V and 3 bases at J, with 11 bases in the middle. The CDR3 runs 14 residues. CDR3 in amino acids: CASSLKGGFYEQYF. CDR3 DNA: TGTGCCAGCAGCTTAAAAGGGGGGTTCTACGAGCAGTACTTC.

The chain has TRBV5-1 and TRBJ2-5, with 7 nucleotides matching TRBD1. J lost 5 bases, V lost 0 bases, and 7 bases had no gene match. This CDR3 comprises 15 residues. Germline CDR1 is SGHRS and CDR2 is YFSETQ. CDR3 DNA: TGCGCCAGCAGCTTGGCCGAGGGGGCGTCGGAGACCCAGTACTTC. Translated: CASSLAEGASETQYF.

The V gene is TRBV18, the J gene TRBJ1-5; D gene unclear. Germline assignment: CDR1 KGHSH and CDR2 LQKENI. Trimming left V 3 bases short and J 3 bases short, with 9 bases between. The CDR3 sequence is 14 residues long. This CDR3 reads CASSPAYFNQPQHF. The DNA of the CDR3 is TGTGCCAGCTCACCGGCATACTTCAATCAGCCCCAGCATTTT.

This rearrangement joins TRBV28 to TRBJ1-2; perhaps TRBD1 as D (5 bases). Trimming removed 1 base from V and 8 bases from J, with 8 bases in between. Germline V gene lookup returns CDR1 MDHEN and CDR2 SYDVKM. This CDR3 is 12 amino acids long. CDR3 sequence (DNA): TGTGCCAGCAGTTTATATCAGGGAGGCTACACCTTC. Translating it yields CASSLYQGGYTF.

The table lists this clone with a count of one. The chain employs TRBV10-3 and TRBJ2-2; unclear D gene. The CDR3 has 11 amino acids. Between the trimmed V and J ends, which lost 4 bases and 7 bases, there was a span of 4 bases. Germline loops: CDR1 ENHRY, CDR2 SYGVKD. The CDR3 loop reads CAISGGGELFF. CDR3 sequence (DNA): TGTGCCATCAGTGGGGGCGGGGAGCTGTTTTTT.

The rearrangement joins TRBV19 to TRBJ1-2, with 10 positions matching TRBD1. Per the germline V gene, CDR1 is LNHDA and CDR2 is SQIVND (reference sequence). The CDR3 length is 16 residues. V dropped 1 base and J dropped 6; count of bases not matched to a gene: 8. The CDR3 reads CASSIGDRGRDHGYTF. The CDR3 DNA reads TGTGCCAGTAGTATAGGAGACAGGGGGCGAGATCATGGCTACACCTTC.

The chain couples TRBV6-5 to TRBJ1-4; 7 bases map to TRBD1. This CDR3 region has 14 residues. The V gene's germline CDR1 is MNHEY and CDR2 SVGAGI. V lost 5 bases and J lost 9; bases outside the gene matches: 9. The DNA of the CDR3 is TGTGCCAGCAGTCCGAAGACAGGGTCACAAAAACTGTTTTTT. This translates into CASSPKTGSQKLFF.

This clone was picked up one time. This chain joins TRBV25-1 and TRBJ2-2; 9 bases fit TRBD2. The germline CDR1 and CDR2 sequences are MGHDK and SYGVNS. The CDR3 has 16 amino acids. Trimming cost V 6 bases and J 6 bases; bases outside gene matches: 11. The CDR3, as DNA: TGTGCCAGCAGGCCCAATAAGCGGGGGGTCGCCGGGGAGCTGTTTTTT. Translation gives CASRPNKRGVAGELFF.

The genes are TRBV7-4 and TRBJ1-1; D not resolved. V shed 4 bases and J shed 0 bases, with 15 bases lying between them. This CDR3 spans 16 amino acids. The V gene's germline CDR1 is SGHVT and CDR2 SQSDAQ. The CDR3, as DNA: TGTGCCAGCAGCTCAGAGGGCAGCGGAATGAACACTGAAGCTTTCTTT. It encodes CASSSEGSGMNTEAFF.